Described below is a single T cell receptor beta chain sequence and its context. What it binds is not known. The donors comprised healthy bone marrow donors. This sample stems from a study of cytomegalovirus exposure and HLA in healthy donors. Study summary: The early release's HLA-typed donors yielded 78 million or so unique TCRs.

Amplification used 60 Vbeta primers and 13 Jbeta primers. Method: immunoSEQ multiplex PCR; TCRdb's copy keeps in-frame clones and lacks some. Of over 120,000 clones listed, around 73% are singletons. Study-wide findings and caveats: In a later analysis, productive TCRs from donors in an Asian-associated ancestry cluster reportedly carried fewer N-insertions than the cohort mean. A later analysis by the authors found several of the most significant clusters apparently linked to common viral pathogens.

This receptor was obtained from a female donor in good health and CMV-seronegative. Sequenced input: PBMCs.

The CDR3 DNA reads TGCGCCAGCAGCTTGGTCCCCGACAGGGTGAACACTGAAGCTTTCTTT. Encoded protein: CASSLVPDRVNTEAFF. The chain joins TRBV5-1 to TRBJ1-1; 7 bases fit TRBD1. The trim removed 0 bases at V and 0 bases at J, leaving 5 bases unmatched. This CDR3 spans 16 amino acids. Germline V lookup: CDR1 SGHRS, CDR2 YFSETQ. Combining the CDR3 with reference TRBV5-1 and TRBJ1-1 gives the whole variable domain KAGVTQTPRYLIKTRGQQVTLSCSPISGHRSVSWYQQTPGQGLQFLFEYFSETQRNKGNFPGRFSGRQFSNSRSEMNVSTLELGDSALYLCASSLVPDRVNTEAFFGQGTRLTVV.